The rows below give T cell receptor beta chains drawn from one sample of a study of Ad26.COV2.S vaccination and SARS-CoV-2 variants. This table comes from immunoSEQ multiplex PCR, and its TCRdb copy is limited to in-frame clones, with some not included. Here the sample spans a few hundred thousand clones, 80% to 90% being singletons. This material consisted of peripheral blood, taken in a trial of Ad26.COV2.S vaccine versus placebo. These receptor sequences come from a person between 18 and 60 years old who received the Ad26.COV2.S COVID-19 vaccine or a placebo. CDR3s include the opening cysteine and the closing phenylalanine or tryptophan.

TRBV13	TRBJ1-5	CASSLRGRGHQPQHF
TRBV5-5	TRBJ2-1	CASSLRGVRNEQFF
TRBV7-9	TRBJ2-5	CASSLEGLAGGRKRQTQYF
TRBV18	TRBJ1-1	CASSSAGGTGVEAFF
TRBV27	TRBJ2-5	CASSLYGARETQYF
TRBV11-3	TRBJ2-6	CATGANVLTF
TRBV5-6	TRBJ1-2	CASSYPQGYGYTF
TRBV3-1/TRBV3-2	TRBJ2-7	CASSQGPRKGGVFYEQYF
TRBV18	TRBJ2-5	CASSSGPRETQYF
TRBV5-4	TRBJ2-5	CASRDGGTGQETQYF
TRBV7-8	TRBJ2-7	CASSLLGQGFEQYF
TRBV7-2	TRBJ2-5	CASSSHEGTGVPETQYF
TRBV29-1	TRBJ1-4	CSVETGREVEKLFF
TRBV29-1	TRBJ2-6	CSAMTGANVLTF
TRBV29-1	TRBJ2-1	CSVERGGAYNEQFF
TRBV19	TRBJ1-4	CASVRTRDEKLFF
TRBV4-1	TRBJ1-5	CASSQVGGLNQPQHF
TRBV19	TRBJ2-7	CATVPSGGLPYEQYF
TRBV7-8	TRBJ1-2	CASSFDRSYGYTF
TRBV7-6	TRBJ2-5	CASRLTSGGPETQYF
TRBV5-4	TRBJ2-5	CASSIRQGEQETQYF
TRBV11-3	TRBJ2-7	CASSLVGQGLYEQYF
TRBV3-1/TRBV3-2	TRBJ1-6	CASSQLIRGSSPLHF
TRBV3-1/TRBV3-2	TRBJ1-2	CASTTSGTDYGYTF
TRBV27	TRBJ1-5	CASSPDTGGQPQHF
TRBV28	TRBJ2-1	CASTLVGDRGEQFF
TRBV5-5	TRBJ1-1	CASSWGPNTEAFF
TRBV11-2	TRBJ2-1	CASSLAGIQQFF
TRBV27	TRBJ2-7	CADHPSYEQYF
TRBV19	TRBJ2-6	CASSMTGSGANVLTF
TRBV4-1	TRBJ1-2	CASSQELGTPNYGYTF
TRBV20-1	TRBJ1-4	CSASAPGYEKLFF
TRBV18	TRBJ1-3	CASSLGSLRTIYF
TRBV2	TRBJ2-5	CASSEEQGMTQYF
TRBV19	TRBJ1-5	CASSTGRQQPQHF
TRBV7-2	TRBJ1-5	CASSLDYTGNQPQHF
TRBV21-1	TRBJ2-7	CASSKGTTYEQYF
TRBV7-2	TRBJ2-4	CASSLGAKNIQYF